The source of this T cell receptor (beta chain) is a study of blood T cell repertoires in COVID-19. CDR3 length equals 16 residues. The trim removed 4 bases at V and 4 bases at J, leaving 5 bases unmatched. Germline CDR1 SEHNR, CDR2 FQNEAQ (reference sequence). TCRdb's copy holds only in-frame clones and misses some; the assay was immunoSEQ multiplex PCR. This table holds approximately 100,000 clones, roughly 90% found once. J is TRBJ2-5 and V is TRBV7-9, with 14 bases identical to TRBD2. The material sequenced was peripheral blood. This clonotype originated in a human donor in a cohort sampled during active COVID-19. The CDR3 bases are TGTGCCAGCAGCTGGGGACTAGCGGGAGAGTCAGAGACCCAGTACTTC. Amino acids: CASSWGLAGESETQYF.